Sequencing of this T cell receptor beta chain was carried out in a study of cytomegalovirus exposure and HLA in healthy donors. Study-level findings and limits: Cytomegalovirus status was reportedly diagnosed by the classifier with high sensitivity and specificity.

The V end was cut by 3 bases, the J end by 2 bases, with 10 bases between. Germline lookup yields CDR1 KGHSH and CDR2 LQKENI. The CDR3 sequence is 14 residues long. These donors were members of the roughly 120-subject validation cohort, a group separate from the approximately 670-subject first cohort. Generated by immunoSEQ multiplex PCR, the TCRdb table keeps only in-frame clones and is missing some. Of over 200,000 clones in the sample, around 89% are singletons; the top ten hold 0.37%. Regarding this clone: Its matching antigen is unknown.

The clonotype originates from a woman aged 18-29 years in good health and CMV-seronegative. The gene calls are TRBV18 and TRBJ1-1; unclear D gene. The source material was PBMCs. CDR3: CASSPENFNTEAFF. The CDR3, as DNA: TGTGCCAGCTCACCCGAAAACTTCAACACTGAAGCTTTCTTT.